Included here is one TCR beta chain sequence, with context. This clone was seen more than once but under ten times. Its binding antigen is unknown. No base-level quality is on record; no much larger clone is a single base apart. This record belongs to a study of blood T cell repertoires in COVID-19 (dated by TCRdb to 2020 to 2022). Study-wide context: Collaborator samples came from the United States, Italy and Spain and covered acute and convalescent phases of COVID-19. The material from the prospective study consisted of cDNA or gDNA derived from T cells, B-cell-depleted T cells, or PBMCs. Subjects who had been exposed to COVID-19, were actively infected with it, or had recovered from it provided the deeply sampled blood TCRbeta repertoires that made up the dataset. The repertoires were released in a freely available public database meant as a resource for research on the immune response to SARS-CoV-2. Samples came from the ongoing ImmuneRACE study (first 160 participants) plus 1,254 subjects from 6 global collaborators. A de-identified subject ID, COVID-19 status, age in years and sex were almost always included in the sample metadata. HLA class I and class II types, where available, came from metadata supplied by the sample provider rather than from assay-based typing.

Summary of the overall study and its limitations: How much clinical and demographic metadata was included differed by source and by participant, and the metadata was provided uncurated.

TCRbeta CDR3 regions were amplified from genomic DNA using the immunoSEQ Assay, a bias-controlled multiplex PCR. As for the authors' bioinformatics: The number of nucleated cells in each sample was estimated from the amplification of reference gene primers within the assay. Sequence reads were collapsed and filtered to measure the absolute abundance of every unique TCRbeta CDR3 rearrangement. For each sample, productive Simpson clonality was calculated by taking the square root of Simpson's diversity index across productive rearrangements. In TCRdb, the immuneACCESS table is reduced to in-frame sequences with V and J assigned. These tables do not hold every clone; where another copy was compared, an unresolved V gene accounts for under half, and the others remain unexplained. For V, J and clone size, that table is used; D and trimming come from the DNA. This sample comprises roughly 17,000 clones, roughly 86% of them detected only once. The top ten constitute roughly 5.5% of the sample.

The collaborating institutions used their own protocols to collect whole blood in K2EDTA tubes. For TCRbeta analysis, collaborators shipped samples as frozen whole blood, isolated PBMCs, or DNA extracted from either of those sample types. Per the germline V gene, SGDLS is the CDR1 and YYNGEE is the CDR2. Unmatched junction bases come to 6, with V trimmed by 3 bases and J by 6 bases. CDR3 length: 14 amino acids, cysteine to phenylalanine. CDR3 DNA only is kept here, 42 bases in frame from base 1. This TCR came from a human donor in a cohort sampled during active COVID-19. This chain joins TRBV9 to TRBJ1-2; TRBD1 agrees with 9 junctional bases. Sequencing was done on a sample of peripheral blood. The base sequence is TGTGCCAGCAGCGGACAGGGGGGGATCGATGGCTACACCTTC. The resulting protein is CASSGQGGIDGYTF. Reference TRBV9 and TRBJ1-2 proteins supply the regions before and after the CDR3; the full variable domain is: DSGVTQTPKHLITATGQRVTLRCSPRSGDLSVYWYQQSLDQGLQFLIQYYNGEERAKGNILERFSAQQFPDLHSELNLSSLELGDSALYFCASSGQGGIDGYTFGSGTRLTVV.